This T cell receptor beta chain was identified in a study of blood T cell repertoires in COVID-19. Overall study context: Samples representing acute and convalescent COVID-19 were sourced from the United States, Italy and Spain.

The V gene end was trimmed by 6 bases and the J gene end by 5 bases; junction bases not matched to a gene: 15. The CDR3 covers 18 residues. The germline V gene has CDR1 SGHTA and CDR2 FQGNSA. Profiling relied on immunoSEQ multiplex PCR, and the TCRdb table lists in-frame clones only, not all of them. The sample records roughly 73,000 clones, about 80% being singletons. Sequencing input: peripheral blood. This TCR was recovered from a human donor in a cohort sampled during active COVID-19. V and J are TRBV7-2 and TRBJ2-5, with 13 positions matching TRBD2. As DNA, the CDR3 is TGTGCCAGCAGTTACAACGGTGGGACTAGCGGGATGATGGAGACCCAGTACTTC. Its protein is CASSYNGGTSGMMETQYF.